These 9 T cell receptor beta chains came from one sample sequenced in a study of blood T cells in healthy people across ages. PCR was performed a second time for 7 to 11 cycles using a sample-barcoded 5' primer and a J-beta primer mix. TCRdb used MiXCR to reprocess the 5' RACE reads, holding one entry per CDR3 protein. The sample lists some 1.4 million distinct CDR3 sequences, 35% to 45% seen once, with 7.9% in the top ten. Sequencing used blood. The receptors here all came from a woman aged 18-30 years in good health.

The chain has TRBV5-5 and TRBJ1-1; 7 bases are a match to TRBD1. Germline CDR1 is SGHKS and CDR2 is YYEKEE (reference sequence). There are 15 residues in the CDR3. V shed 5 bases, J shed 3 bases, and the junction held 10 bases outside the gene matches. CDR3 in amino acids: CASRTLGQLDTEAFF. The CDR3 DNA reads TGTGCCAGCAGAACATTGGGACAGCTGGACACTGAAGCTTTCTTT.

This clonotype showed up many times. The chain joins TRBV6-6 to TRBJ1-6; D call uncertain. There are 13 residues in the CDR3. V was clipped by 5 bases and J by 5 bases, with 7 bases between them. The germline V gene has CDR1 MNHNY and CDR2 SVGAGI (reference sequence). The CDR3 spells CASSAIDNSPLHF. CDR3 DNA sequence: TGTGCCAGCAGTGCCATTGATAATTCACCCCTCCACTTT.

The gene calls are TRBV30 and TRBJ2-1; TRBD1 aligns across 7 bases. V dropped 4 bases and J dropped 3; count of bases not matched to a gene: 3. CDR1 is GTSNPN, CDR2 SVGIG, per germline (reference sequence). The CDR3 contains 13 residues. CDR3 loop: CAWTGTVYNEQFF. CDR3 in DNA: TGTGCCTGGACCGGGACAGTCTACAATGAGCAGTTCTTC.

The CDR3 DNA reads TGTGCCAGCAGCACAGGGGGTACAATGAACACTGAAGCTTTCTTT. This codes for CASSTGGTMNTEAFF. The chain is built from TRBV27 and TRBJ1-1; 8 positions agree with TRBD1. Losses at the gene ends were 6 bases for V and 0 bases for J; bases not matched to a gene: 6. In germline, CDR1 is MNHEY, CDR2 SMNVEV (reference sequence). This CDR3 contains 15 residues.

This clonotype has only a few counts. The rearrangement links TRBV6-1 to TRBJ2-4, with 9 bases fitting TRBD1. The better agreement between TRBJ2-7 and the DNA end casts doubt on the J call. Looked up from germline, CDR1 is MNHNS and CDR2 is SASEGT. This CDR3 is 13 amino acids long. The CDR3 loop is CVGGQGGLGEQYF. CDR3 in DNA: TGTGTAGGGGGACAGGGAGGTTTGGGCGAGCAGTACTTC.

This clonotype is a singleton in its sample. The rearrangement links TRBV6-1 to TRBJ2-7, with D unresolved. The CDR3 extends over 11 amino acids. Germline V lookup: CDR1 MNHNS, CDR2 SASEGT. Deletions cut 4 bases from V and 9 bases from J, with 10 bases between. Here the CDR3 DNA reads TGTGCCAGCAGTGGGTCCCAAGCGCAGTACTTC. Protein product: CASSGSQAQYF.

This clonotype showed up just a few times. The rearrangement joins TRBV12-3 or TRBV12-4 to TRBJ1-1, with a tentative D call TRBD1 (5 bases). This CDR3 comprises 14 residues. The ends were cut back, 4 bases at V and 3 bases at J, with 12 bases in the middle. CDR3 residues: CASSSTTGDTEAFF. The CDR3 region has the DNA TGTGCCAGCAGTTCTACGACGGGGGACACTGAAGCTTTCTTT.

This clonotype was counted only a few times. DNA for the CDR3: TGTGCCAGCAGTTACTCCTTAGGGGAGCCCATTTACGAGCAGTACTTC. Translated, it gives CASSYSLGEPIYEQYF. The genes are TRBV6-2 or TRBV6-3 and TRBJ2-7, with D perhaps matching TRBD1 or TRBD2 (5 bases each). The V end was cut by 0 bases, the J end by 4 bases, with 16 bases between. The CDR3 consists of 16 residues. The germline CDR1 and CDR2 sequences are MNHEY and SVGEGT.

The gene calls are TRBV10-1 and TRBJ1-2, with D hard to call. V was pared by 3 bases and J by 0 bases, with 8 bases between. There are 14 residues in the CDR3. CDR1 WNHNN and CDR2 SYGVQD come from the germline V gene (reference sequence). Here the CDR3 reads CASSDPGSNYGYTF. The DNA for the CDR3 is TGCGCCAGCAGTGATCCAGGATCTAACTATGGCTACACCTTC.